This TCR beta chain was documented in a study of blood T cell repertoires in COVID-19. Study-level information: Spain, Italy and the United States supplied samples that represented acute and convalescent COVID-19.

The repertoire was sequenced with immunoSEQ multiplex PCR; TCRdb's copy has only in-frame clones and lacks some. The sample lists around 250,000 clones; around 83% were seen once. The CDR3 totals 13 residues. This TCR was recovered from a woman aged 40-49 years who had recovered from COVID-19. The chain uses TRBV21-1 and TRBJ2-7; the DNA was not used to check the table's D call, TRBD1. TRBV21-1 is marked as a pseudogene. Sequenced: peripheral blood. This CDR3 is CASSKAWPYEQYF. CDR3 coding DNA: TGTGCCAGCAGCAAAGCTTGGCCCTACGAGCAGTACTTC.